This T cell receptor (beta chain) originates from a study of control samples from healthy donors and cancer patients. Germline-derived CDR1 and CDR2 are KGHDR and SFDVKD. The CDR3 covers 14 residues. V lost 3 bases and J lost 4; bases outside the gene matches: 2. Here immunoSEQ multiplex PCR was the method, and the copy in TCRdb shows in-frame clones only, minus some. The top ten hold over 0.9% of the sample, which has some 150,000 clones, roughly 95% seen once. This TCR derives from a woman in her 30s in good health. The V gene is TRBV24-1, the J gene TRBJ2-3, with TRBD2 matching 8 bases. The source material was blood. CDR3 sequence reads: CATSDPAGADTQYF. CDR3 in DNA: TGTGCCACCAGTGATCCAGCGGGGGCAGATACGCAGTATTTT.